Below are 13 T cell receptor beta chains sequenced from a single sample in a study of blood T cell repertoires in COVID-19 (dated by TCRdb to 2020 to 2021). Library construction relied on the immunoSEQ multiplex PCR assay. TCRdb provides this immuneACCESS table in a form limited to in-frame rearrangements. Some clones are lacking; in checked studies, under half of them reflect an unresolved V gene, and why the rest are absent is not known. This sample holds roughly 17,000 clones; roughly 78% were observed only once. The ten top clones hold 20% to 25% of the sample. The specimen sequenced was peripheral blood. Receptors originate from a man aged 60 to 75 with active or convalescent COVID-19.

The J gene is TRBJ2-1, the V gene TRBV7-6, with D possibly matching TRBD2 (5 bases). Germline V gene sequence: CDR1 SGHVS, CDR2 FNYEAQ. This CDR3 contains 11 residues. Trimming took off 5 bases at V and 10 bases at J, with 9 bases between the two ends. CDR3 amino acids: CASSLSGEQFF. CDR3 nucleotide sequence: TGTGCCAGCAGCCTCTCGGGGGAGCAGTTCTTC.

V gene TRBV2 combines with J gene TRBJ1-2, with D perhaps TRBD1 (6 bases). The CDR3 length is 15 residues. Trimming took off 5 bases at V and 2 bases at J, with 15 bases between the two ends. From germline, CDR1 is SNHLY and CDR2 FYNNEI. The CDR3 DNA follows: TGTGCCAGCAGTACAACTCCAGGACAGAACTATGGCTACACCTTC. Encoded protein: CASSTTPGQNYGYTF.

The genes are TRBV7-9 and TRBJ1-6; 9 bases match TRBD1. The V segment lost 5 bases and the J segment 5 bases; nucleotides outside the gene matches: 7. Germline CDR1 is SEHNR and CDR2 is FQNEAQ (reference sequence). This CDR3 region has 16 residues. As DNA, the CDR3 is TGTGCCAGCAGCGGCGACAGGGGGTATGATAATTCACCCCTCCACTTT. It encodes CASSGDRGYDNSPLHF.

This chain uses TRBV5-6 with TRBJ2-1, with D possibly TRBD2 on 6 matching bases. This CDR3 comprises 16 residues. The germline V and J ends were trimmed by 4 bases and 4 bases, with 18 bases remaining between them. CDR1 and CDR2 (germline): SGHDT, YYEEEE. Here the CDR3 reads CASSPKASGPYNEQFF. The CDR3, as DNA: TGTGCCAGCAGCCCCAAGGCCAGCGGGCCTTACAATGAGCAGTTCTTC.

The gene calls are TRBV5-1 and TRBJ1-2; a weak D match, TRBD1 (5 bases). With 0 bases removed from V and 1 base from J, the gap between germline ends came to 16 bases. Per the germline V gene, CDR1 is SGHRS and CDR2 is YFSETQ. This CDR3 contains 17 residues. The CDR3 protein is CASSLGAGGGGNYGYTF. The CDR3 DNA sequence: TGCGCCAGCAGCTTGGGCGCGGGGGGAGGCGGTAACTATGGCTACACCTTC.

The chain has TRBV28 and TRBJ2-7; D might be TRBD2 (7 bases). V was pared by 7 bases and J by 0 bases, with 28 bases between. CDR3 length: 19 residues. From germline, CDR1 is MDHEN and CDR2 SYDVKM. The CDR3 here is CASTQQFWKGEGSSYEQYF. Written as DNA, the CDR3 is TGTGCCAGCACCCAGCAGTTTTGGAAGGGGGAGGGTAGCTCCTACGAGCAGTACTTC.

The chain couples TRBV11-2 to TRBJ1-2, with D possibly matching TRBD1 (6 bases). This CDR3 is 14 amino acids long. The V end was cut by 4 bases, the J end by 7 bases, with 16 bases between. The germline CDR1 and CDR2 sequences are SGHAT and FQNNGV. This CDR3 reads CASSSDNRVGGYTF. CDR3 bases: TGTGCCAGCAGCTCAGATAACAGGGTTGGTGGCTACACCTTC.

The chain employs TRBV6-1 and TRBJ2-7, with D perhaps matching TRBD1 (6 bases). The CDR3 runs 13 residues. CDR1 MNHNS and CDR2 SASEGT come from the germline V gene. Trimming took 3 bases from V and 2 from J, leaving 8 bases between them. DNA for the CDR3: TGTGCCAGCAGTGAGGACAGTCCCTACGAGCAGTACTTC. This codes for CASSEDSPYEQYF.

This rearrangement joins TRBV19 to TRBJ1-2, with D tentatively TRBD1 (6 bases). The V end lost 5 bases, the J end lost 4 bases, and 26 bases lay between the germline ends. The germline V gene has CDR1 LNHDA and CDR2 SQIVND (reference sequence). This CDR3 has 18 residues. CDR3 in amino acids: CASSSSAFRTEGSYGYTF. In DNA, the CDR3 is TGTGCCAGTAGTTCCTCCGCCTTCAGGACAGAAGGGAGCTATGGCTACACCTTC. The variable domain in full, with the rest retrieved from reference TRBV19 and TRBJ1-2, is DGGITQSPKYLFRKEGQNVTLSCEQNLNHDAMYWYRQDPGQGLRLIYYSQIVNDFQKGDIAEGYSVSREKKESFPLTVTSAQKNPTAFYLCASSSSAFRTEGSYGYTFGSGTRLTVV.

The chain has TRBV21-1 and TRBJ2-7; TRBD2, the table's D call, was not compared with the DNA. TRBV21-1 has pseudogene status. The CDR3 has 17 residues. CDR3 amino acids: CASSTRTSGIPSGEQYF. The CDR3 DNA reads as TGTGCCAGCAGCACCAGGACTAGCGGGATCCCGTCGGGAGAGCAGTACTTC.

The J gene is TRBJ2-1, the V gene TRBV14; maybe TRBD2 (6 bases). The CDR3 covers 15 residues. V lost 6 bases to trimming and J lost 8 bases, with 20 bases between them. CDR1 and CDR2 (germline): SGHDN, FVKESK. The CDR3 bases are TGTGCCAGCAGTTCGACCGGGACTCGGGGTCATGAGCAGTTCTTC. Its protein is CASSSTGTRGHEQFF.

The V and J genes are TRBV5-6 and TRBJ2-7, with 8 bases identical to TRBD1. The V segment lost 5 bases and the J segment 4 bases; nucleotides outside the gene matches: 8. The CDR3 is 14 residues long. The germline V gene has CDR1 SGHDT and CDR2 YYEEEE. The CDR3 protein is CASSRLGQGYEQYF. The CDR3 DNA reads as TGTGCCAGCAGTCGTCTTGGACAGGGATACGAGCAGTACTTC.

This chain uses TRBV24-1 with TRBJ2-7; TRBD1 might be the D (6 bases). CDR1 is KGHDR and CDR2 is SFDVKD in the germline V gene. Trimming removed 9 bases from V and 2 bases from J, with 16 bases in between. The CDR3 is 14 residues long. DNA of the CDR3: TGTGCCACCCAGGGGAGAGAGGGTACCTACGAGCAGTACTTC. It is translated as CATQGREGTYEQYF.